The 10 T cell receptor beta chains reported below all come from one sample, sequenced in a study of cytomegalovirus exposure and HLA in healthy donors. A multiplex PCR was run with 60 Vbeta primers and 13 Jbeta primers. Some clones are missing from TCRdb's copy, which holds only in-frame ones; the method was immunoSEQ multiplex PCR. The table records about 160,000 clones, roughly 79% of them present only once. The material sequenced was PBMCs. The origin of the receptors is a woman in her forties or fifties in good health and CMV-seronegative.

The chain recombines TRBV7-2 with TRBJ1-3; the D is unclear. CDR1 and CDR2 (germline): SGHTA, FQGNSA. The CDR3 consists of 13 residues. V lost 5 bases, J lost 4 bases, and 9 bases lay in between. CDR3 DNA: TGTGCCAGCAGCCCGCGGGCGGGAAACACCATATATTTT. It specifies CASSPRAGNTIYF.

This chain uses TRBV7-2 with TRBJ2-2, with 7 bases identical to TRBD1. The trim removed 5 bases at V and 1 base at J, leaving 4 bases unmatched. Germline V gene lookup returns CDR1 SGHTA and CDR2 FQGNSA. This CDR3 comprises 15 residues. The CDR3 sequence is CASSTYRGNTGELFF. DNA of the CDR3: TGTGCCAGCAGCACCTACAGGGGGAACACCGGGGAGCTGTTTTTT. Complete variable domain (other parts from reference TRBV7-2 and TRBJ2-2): GAGVSQSPSNKVTEKGKDVELRCDPISGHTALYWYRQSLGQGLEFLIYFQGNSAPDKSGLPSDRFSAERTGGSVSTLTIQRTQQEDSAVYLCASSTYRGNTGELFFGEGSRLTVL.

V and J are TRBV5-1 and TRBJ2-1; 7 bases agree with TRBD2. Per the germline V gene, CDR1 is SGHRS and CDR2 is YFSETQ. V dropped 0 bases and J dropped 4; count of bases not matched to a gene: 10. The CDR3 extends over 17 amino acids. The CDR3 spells CASSLGALRGSYNEQFF. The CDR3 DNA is TGCGCCAGCAGCTTGGGGGCCTTGCGGGGGAGTTACAATGAGCAGTTCTTC. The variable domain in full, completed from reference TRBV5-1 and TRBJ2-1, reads KAGVTQTPRYLIKTRGQQVTLSCSPISGHRSVSWYQQTPGQGLQFLFEYFSETQRNKGNFPGRFSGRQFSNSRSEMNVSTLELGDSALYLCASSLGALRGSYNEQFFGPGTRLTVL.

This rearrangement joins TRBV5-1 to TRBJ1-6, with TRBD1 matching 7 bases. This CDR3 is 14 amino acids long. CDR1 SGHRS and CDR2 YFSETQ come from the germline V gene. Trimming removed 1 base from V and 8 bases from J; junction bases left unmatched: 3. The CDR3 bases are TGCGCCAGCAGCTTGACAGGGGTGGATTCACCCCTCCACTTT. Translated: CASSLTGVDSPLHF. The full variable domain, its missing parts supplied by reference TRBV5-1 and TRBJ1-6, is KAGVTQTPRYLIKTRGQQVTLSCSPISGHRSVSWYQQTPGQGLQFLFEYFSETQRNKGNFPGRFSGRQFSNSRSEMNVSTLELGDSALYLCASSLTGVDSPLHFGNGTRLTVT.

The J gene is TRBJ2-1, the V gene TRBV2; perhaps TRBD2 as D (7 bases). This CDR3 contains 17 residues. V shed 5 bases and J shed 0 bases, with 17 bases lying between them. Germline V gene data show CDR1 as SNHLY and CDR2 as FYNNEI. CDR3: CASSSPSGQSSYNEQFF. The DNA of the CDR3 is TGTGCCAGCAGTAGCCCTAGCGGACAGAGCTCCTACAATGAGCAGTTCTTC.

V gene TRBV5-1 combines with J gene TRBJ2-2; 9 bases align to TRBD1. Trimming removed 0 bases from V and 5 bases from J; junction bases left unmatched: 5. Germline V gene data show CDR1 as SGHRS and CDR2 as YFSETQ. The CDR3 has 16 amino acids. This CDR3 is CASSLAGTGRTGELFF. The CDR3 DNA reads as TGCGCCAGCAGCTTGGCAGGGACAGGGAGAACCGGGGAGCTGTTTTTT.

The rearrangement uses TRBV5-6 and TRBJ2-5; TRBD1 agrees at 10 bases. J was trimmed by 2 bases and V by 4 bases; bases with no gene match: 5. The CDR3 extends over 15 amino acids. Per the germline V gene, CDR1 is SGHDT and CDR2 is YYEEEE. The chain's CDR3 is CASSAMDRGQETQYF. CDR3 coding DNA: TGTGCCAGCAGCGCGATGGACAGGGGGCAAGAGACCCAGTACTTC.

As DNA, the CDR3 is TGTGCCAGCAGGGCTGGTGGGACAGTCCACGAGCAGTACTTC. Translation: CASRAGGTVHEQYF. This sequence joins TRBV6-5 and TRBJ2-7; the match to TRBD1 covers 7 bases. J was trimmed by 5 bases and V by 6 bases; bases with no gene match: 10. Germline-derived CDR1 and CDR2 are MNHEY and SVGAGI. This CDR3 is built from 14 residues.

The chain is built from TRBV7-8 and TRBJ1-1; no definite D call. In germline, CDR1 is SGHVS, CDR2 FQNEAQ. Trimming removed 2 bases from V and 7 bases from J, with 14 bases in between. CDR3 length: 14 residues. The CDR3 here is CASSLSSGVVEAFF. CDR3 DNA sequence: TGTGCCAGCAGCTTATCCTCCGGGGTGGTTGAAGCTTTCTTT.

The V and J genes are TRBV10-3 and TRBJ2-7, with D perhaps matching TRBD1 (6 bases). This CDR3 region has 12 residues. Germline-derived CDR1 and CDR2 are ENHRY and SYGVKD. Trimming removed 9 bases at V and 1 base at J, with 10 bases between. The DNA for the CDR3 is TGTGCCATTGGACAGACATCCTACGAGCAGTACTTC. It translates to CAIGQTSYEQYF.